These 26 T cell receptor beta chains originate from one sample sequenced in a study of a mutant IDH1 vaccine in newly diagnosed glioma. The time point denotes: baseline, week 1 (first vaccination visit). Treatment reported: pre-vaccination baseline after standard-of-care therapy. Produced via immunoSEQ multiplex PCR; TCRdb's table is partial and in-frame only. The table lists some 70,000 clones, around 74% of them singletons. This sample comprised PBMCs, obtained from a glioma patient treated with radiotherapy, temozolomide or both. The receptors derive from a man aged 45-65 years with glioma.

This clone came up a few times. The rearrangement uses TRBV30 and TRBJ2-2, with 12 bases matching TRBD2. V was clipped by 1 base and J by 4 bases; unmatched bases: 10. This CDR3 region has 18 residues. Germline loops: CDR1 GTSNPN, CDR2 SVGIG (reference sequence). CDR3 in DNA: TGTGCCTGGAGTGGTCGGACTAGCGGGGCTGGGGTCACCGGGGAGCTGTTTTTT. Protein: CAWSGRTSGAGVTGELFF.

The V and J genes are TRBV7-9 and TRBJ1-2; D might be TRBD1 (6 bases). The CDR3 length is 14 residues. The germline gives CDR1 SEHNR, CDR2 FQNEAQ (reference sequence). V lost 6 bases, J lost 1 base, and 12 bases lay in between. The CDR3 region has the DNA TGTGCCAGCAGGTCCCCAGGGGTTAACTATGGCTACACCTTC. Amino acid sequence: CASRSPGVNYGYTF. The full variable domain, rest sourced from reference TRBV7-9 and TRBJ1-2, is DTGVSQNPRHKITKRGQNVTFRCDPISEHNRLYWYRQTLGQGPEFLTYFQNEAQLEKSRLLSDRFSAERPKGSFSTLEIQRTEQGDSAMYLCASRSPGVNYGYTFGSGTRLTVV.

The chain couples TRBV13 to TRBJ1-6; 10 bases fit TRBD1. The CDR3 extends over 17 amino acids. Germline V CDR1 and CDR2: PRHDT, FYEKMQ (reference sequence). J lost 7 bases, V lost 5 bases, and 11 bases had no gene match. Here the CDR3 reads CASSELGRQGANSPLHF. CDR3 DNA: TGTGCCAGCAGCGAACTAGGGAGACAGGGGGCAAATTCACCCCTCCACTTT.

The chain joins TRBV30 to TRBJ2-7, with a weak D call TRBD2 (5 bases). CDR1 GTSNPN and CDR2 SVGIG come from the germline V gene (reference sequence). The germline V and J ends were trimmed by 0 bases and 5 bases, with 11 bases remaining between them. This CDR3 contains 13 residues. This CDR3 is CAWSVLRRDEQYF. In DNA form, the CDR3 reads TGTGCCTGGAGTGTACTCCGGCGGGACGAGCAGTACTTC. Complete variable domain (other parts from reference TRBV30 and TRBJ2-7): SQTIHQWPATLVQPVGSPLSLECTVEGTSNPNLYWYRQAAGRGLQLLFYSVGIGQISSEVPQNLSASRPQDRQFILSSKKLLLSDSGFYLCAWSVLRRDEQYFGPGTRLTVT.

The V gene is TRBV29-1, the J gene TRBJ1-2; the D is unclear. CDR1 is SQVTM and CDR2 is ANQGSEA in the germline V gene. Trimming pared 4 bases from V and 3 bases from J, leaving 9 bases between. The length of the CDR3 is 12 residues. The CDR3: CSVVPMDYGYTF. In nucleotides, the CDR3 is TGCAGCGTTGTCCCAATGGACTATGGCTACACCTTC.

The sample holds one count of this clone. V gene TRBV10-3 combines with J gene TRBJ1-1, with 10 bases aligning to TRBD1. The CDR3 spans 12 residues. Germline CDR1 ENHRY, CDR2 SYGVKD. V dropped 11 bases and J dropped 0; count of bases not matched to a gene: 0. CDR3 sequence (DNA): TGTGCCGGACAGGGGGTGAACACTGAAGCTTTCTTT. This gives the protein CAGQGVNTEAFF.

The V and J genes are TRBV25-1 and TRBJ2-7, with 14 nucleotides matching TRBD2. The CDR3 extends over 14 amino acids. V shed 6 bases and J 7 bases; nucleotides not matched to a gene: 5. CDR1 and CDR2 from the germline V gene are MGHDK and SYGVNS. This CDR3 is CASSHGLAGGEQYF. The DNA of the CDR3 is TGTGCCAGCAGCCACGGACTAGCGGGGGGTGAGCAGTACTTC.

The chain is built from TRBV19 and TRBJ2-7; TRBD1 matches 9 bases. Germline V gives CDR1 LNHDA, CDR2 SQIVND (reference sequence). V was clipped by 8 bases and J by 2 bases; unmatched bases: 4. The CDR3 is 13 residues long. In nucleotides, the CDR3 is TGTGCCAGTCGACAGGGGGGAACCTACGAGCAGTACTTC. This codes for CASRQGGTYEQYF. Full variable domain (missing parts from reference TRBV19 and TRBJ2-7): DGGITQSPKYLFRKEGQNVTLSCEQNLNHDAMYWYRQDPGQGLRLIYYSQIVNDFQKGDIAEGYSVSREKKESFPLTVTSAQKNPTAFYLCASRQGGTYEQYFGPGTRLTVT.

Note on this clone: The sample has other DNA sequences that encode this CDR3 too. The V gene is TRBV5-4, the J gene TRBJ2-3; D is undetermined. CDR3 length: 12 amino acids. The ends were cut back, 0 bases at V and 4 bases at J, with 3 bases in the middle. Looked up from germline, CDR1 is SGHNT and CDR2 is YYREEE (reference sequence). CDR3 DNA sequence: TGTGCCAGCAGCTTGGTCGCAGATACGCAGTATTTT. It codes for CASSLVADTQYF.

The genes are TRBV5-4 and TRBJ2-2; no reliable D call. This CDR3 spans 16 amino acids. Trimming removed 2 bases from V and 4 bases from J, with 15 bases in between. The germline CDR1 and CDR2 sequences are SGHNT and YYREEE (reference sequence). The CDR3 DNA reads as TGTGCCAGCAGCTTTTTTGGGGTAGTGGGCACCGGGGAGCTGTTTTTT. Translation: CASSFFGVVGTGELFF.

This clone was seen more than once but under ten times. The chain couples TRBV19 to TRBJ1-2, with D possibly being TRBD1 (5 bases). CDR1 and CDR2 from the germline V gene are LNHDA and SQIVND (reference sequence). Trimming took 5 bases from V and 4 from J, leaving 14 bases between them. The CDR3 contains 14 residues. CDR3 sequence: CASSASQGAYGYTF. CDR3 DNA: TGTGCCAGTAGTGCTAGCCAGGGCGCCTATGGCTACACCTTC.

The rearrangement uses TRBV6-6 and TRBJ1-5; D not resolved. The germline CDR1 and CDR2 sequences are MNHNY and SVGAGI (reference sequence). This CDR3 region has 12 residues. Trimming shortened V by 5 bases and J by 6 bases, and 8 bases separated the two germline ends. CDR3 sequence reads: CASSQLSQPQHF. CDR3 nucleotide sequence: TGTGCCAGCAGTCAATTGAGTCAGCCCCAGCATTTT.

The V and J genes are TRBV5-6 and TRBJ1-2; weak D call: TRBD1 (6 bases). Trimming took 4 bases from V and 4 from J, leaving 17 bases between them. Germline CDR1 is SGHDT and CDR2 is YYEEEE. The CDR3 consists of 15 residues. This CDR3 reads CASSPLDSSPYGYTF. The CDR3 region has the DNA TGTGCCAGCAGCCCCTTGGACAGCAGCCCCTATGGCTACACCTTC.

J is TRBJ2-5 and V is TRBV5-8; tentatively, D is TRBD2 (5 bases). CDR1 is SGHTS and CDR2 is YDEGEE in the germline V gene. Trimming shortened V by 1 base and J by 5 bases, and 12 bases separated the two germline ends. The CDR3 runs to 14 residues. CDR3 sequence: CASSLFSGGETQYF. DNA for the CDR3: TGTGCCAGCAGCTTGTTCAGCGGTGGGGAGACCCAGTACTTC.

The chain couples TRBV27 to TRBJ2-7; 9 bases fit TRBD1. V trimming: 3 bases; J trimming: 1 base; junction bases outside the gene matches: 1. The germline V gene has CDR1 MNHEY and CDR2 SMNVEV (reference sequence). This CDR3 contains 14 residues. The CDR3 DNA is TGTGCCAGCAGTTTGGGGACAGGGTCCTACGAGCAGTACTTC. This codes for CASSLGTGSYEQYF.

The J gene is TRBJ1-5, the V gene TRBV15; no firm D call. Germline assignment: CDR1 LNHNV and CDR2 YYDKDF (reference sequence). V lost 5 bases and J lost 3, with 8 bases in between. The length of the CDR3 is 13 residues. CDR3 bases: TGTGCCACCAGCCCAGGATACAATCAGCCCCAGCATTTT. Translation gives CATSPGYNQPQHF. Full variable domain (outside the CDR3, taken from reference TRBV15 and TRBJ1-5): DAMVIQNPRYQVTQFGKPVTLSCSQTLNHNVMYWYQQKSSQAPKLLFHYYDKDFNNEADTPDNFQSRRPNTSFCFLDIRSPGLGDTAMYLCATSPGYNQPQHFGDGTRLSIL.

The chain employs TRBV29-1 and TRBJ1-2; 9 nucleotides match TRBD1. The V gene's germline CDR1 is SQVTM and CDR2 ANQGSEA. CDR3 length: 14 amino acids. V trimming: 7 bases; J trimming: 2 bases; junction bases outside the gene matches: 8. CDR3 in DNA: TGCAGCGGGACGTCCGGGACAGGGAACTATGGCTACACCTTC. This gives the protein CSGTSGTGNYGYTF.

This sequence joins TRBV4-3 and TRBJ2-7, with D unclear. CDR1 LGHNA and CDR2 YSLEER come from the germline V gene. The CDR3 covers 13 residues. V lost 0 bases and J 4 bases, leaving 7 bases between the germline ends. CDR3 sequence reads: CASSQEQHYEQYF. CDR3 DNA sequence: TGCGCCAGCAGCCAAGAGCAACATTACGAGCAGTACTTC.

This chain connects TRBV21-1 to TRBJ1-5. TRBV21-1 is a recognized pseudogene. This CDR3 is built from 15 residues. The CDR3 here is CASSRDPWQNQPQHF. The CDR3, as DNA: TGTGCCAGCAGCAGGGACCCCTGGCAAAATCAGCCCCAGCATTTT.

The genes are TRBV7-9 and TRBJ1-3; D call uncertain. The V end was cut by 3 bases, the J end by 2 bases, with 11 bases between. The CDR3 loop spans 15 amino acids. The germline V gene has CDR1 SEHNR and CDR2 FQNEAQ (reference sequence). The CDR3 here is CASSFDGATGNTIYF. The CDR3 region has the DNA TGTGCCAGCAGCTTCGACGGCGCAACTGGAAACACCATATATTTT.

This clone was detected only a few times. J is TRBJ1-6 and V is TRBV18; no definite D call. Trimming stripped 6 bases from V and 13 bases from J, with 13 bases between. CDR3 size: 12 residues. From germline, CDR1 is KGHSH and CDR2 LQKENI. Written as DNA, the CDR3 is TGTGCCAGCTCCTTAGACCGTTCTCCCCTCCACTTT. It yields the protein CASSLDRSPLHF.

This chain joins TRBV7-9 and TRBJ2-7; a weak D match, TRBD1 (6 bases). V was trimmed by 3 bases and J by 2 bases, leaving 11 bases between them. This CDR3 is 14 amino acids long. Germline V gene data show CDR1 as SEHNR and CDR2 as FQNEAQ (reference sequence). CDR3 residues: CASSFPDRAYEQYF. CDR3 nucleotide sequence: TGTGCCAGCAGCTTCCCGGACAGAGCCTACGAGCAGTACTTC. Variable domain in full (rest from reference TRBV7-9 and TRBJ2-7): DTGVSQNPRHKITKRGQNVTFRCDPISEHNRLYWYRQTLGQGPEFLTYFQNEAQLEKSRLLSDRFSAERPKGSFSTLEIQRTEQGDSAMYLCASSFPDRAYEQYFGPGTRLTVT.

This clone has a single count. This chain joins TRBV6-5 and TRBJ1-6, with 8 bases matching TRBD1. Germline V gene data show CDR1 as MNHEY and CDR2 as SVGAGI. J was trimmed by 7 bases and V by 8 bases; bases with no gene match: 7. This CDR3 has 14 amino acids. The CDR3 is CASRSTGANSPLHF. CDR3 nucleotide sequence: TGTGCCAGCCGCTCGACAGGGGCCAATTCACCCCTCCACTTT.

J is TRBJ1-3 and V is TRBV28, with D unresolved. Germline lookup yields CDR1 MDHEN and CDR2 SYDVKM. There are 14 residues in the CDR3. Trimming stripped 7 bases from V and 0 bases from J, with 10 bases between. The CDR3 here is CASIKETSGNTIYF. Written as DNA, the CDR3 is TGTGCCAGCATAAAGGAGACCTCTGGAAACACCATATATTTT. The complete variable domain, with remaining parts taken from reference TRBV28 and TRBJ1-3, reads DVKVTQSSRYLVKRTGEKVFLECVQDMDHENMFWYRQDPGLGLRLIYFSYDVKMKEKGDIPEGYSVSREKKERFSLILESASTNQTSMYLCASIKETSGNTIYFGEGSWLTVV.

The V and J genes are TRBV30 and TRBJ1-5, with 8 positions matching TRBD1. Germline CDR1 GTSNPN, CDR2 SVGIG (reference sequence). The CDR3 contains 14 residues. V was clipped by 0 bases and J by 4 bases; unmatched bases: 2. This chain's CDR3 is CAWSVGTGNQPQHF. DNA of the CDR3: TGTGCCTGGAGTGTCGGGACAGGAAATCAGCCCCAGCATTTT.

This chain connects TRBV2 to TRBJ2-5; 11 bases fit TRBD2. The germline CDR1 and CDR2 sequences are SNHLY and FYNNEI. CDR3 length: 15 residues. Germline trimming cut 3 bases from V and 6 bases from J; bases unmatched to any gene: 6. CDR3 in amino acids: CASSDASGGYKTQYF. The CDR3 coding sequence is TGTGCCAGCAGTGACGCTAGCGGGGGGTATAAGACCCAGTACTTC. The full variable domain, in which reference TRBV2 and TRBJ2-5 provide the parts outside the CDR3, is EPEVTQTPSHQVTQMGQEVILRCVPISNHLYFYWYRQILGQKVEFLVSFYNNEISEKSEIFDDQFSVERPDGSNFTLKIRSTKLEDSAMYFCASSDASGGYKTQYFGPGTRLLVL.